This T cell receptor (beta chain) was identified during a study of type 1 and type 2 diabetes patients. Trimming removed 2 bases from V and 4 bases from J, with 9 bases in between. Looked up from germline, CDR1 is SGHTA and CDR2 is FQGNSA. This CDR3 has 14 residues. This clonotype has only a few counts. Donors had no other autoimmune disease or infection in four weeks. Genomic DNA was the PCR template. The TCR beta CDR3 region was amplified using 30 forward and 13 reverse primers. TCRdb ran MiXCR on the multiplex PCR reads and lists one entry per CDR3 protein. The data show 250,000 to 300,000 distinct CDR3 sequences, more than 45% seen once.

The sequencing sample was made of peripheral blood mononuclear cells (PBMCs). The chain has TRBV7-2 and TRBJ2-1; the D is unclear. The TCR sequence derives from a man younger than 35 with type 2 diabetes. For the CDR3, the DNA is TGTGCCAGCAGCTTAATCGGCAATTACAATGAGCAGTTCTTC. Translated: CASSLIGNYNEQFF.